These T cell receptor beta chains were read from a single sample in a study of neurological immune-mediated disorders. Each CDR3 protein is one row after TCRdb ran MiXCR on the 5' RACE reads. Of about 70,000 distinct CDR3 sequences detected, under 5.5% appear once; the ten largest clones hold roughly 2%. Sequenced material: PBMCs. These receptors came from a woman between 65 and 79 years old with multiple sclerosis. The CDR3 runs from the conserved cysteine through the conserved F or W. A D gene is named only where the DNA matches it firmly. Rows may omit the clone size; those that give it use once, few, many or a size class.

>TRBV7-9|many|TRBJ2-1|NA
TGTGCCAGCAGCTTACTGGGGCCCTACAATGAGCAGTTCTTC
CASSLLGPYNEQFF
>TRBV6-6|many|TRBJ2-7|TRBD2
TGTGCCACCCTAAGCCCCTCTAGCGGGAGGGCCCTGTACGAGCAGTACTTC
CATLSPSSGRALYEQYF
>TRBV9|many|TRBJ2-1|TRBD1
TGTGCCAGCAGCCCGGGACAGGGGTATGTCAATGAGCAGTTCTTC
CASSPGQGYVNEQFF
>TRBV29-1|many|TRBJ2-5|NA
TGCAGCGGCCAACGGGAGACCCAGTACTTC
CSGQRETQYF
>TRBV7-2|many|TRBJ1-4|TRBD1
TGTGCCAGCAGCCAGACAGGGGGAGAAAAACTGTTTTTT
CASSQTGGEKLFF
>TRBV12-3/TRBV12-4|many|TRBJ2-3|NA
TGTGCCAGCAGTTTACAGGGAACTAGCACAGATACGCAGTATTTT
CASSLQGTSTDTQYF
>TRBV20-1|NA|TRBJ2-2|NA
TGCAGTGCTATTATTGCTGGTTACACCGGGGAGCTGTTTTTT
CSAIIAGYTGELFF
>TRBV5-5|many|TRBJ1-5|NA
TGTGCCAGCAGCCTGATAGGGGACAATCAGCCCCAGCATTTT
CASSLIGDNQPQHF
>TRBV7-2|many|TRBJ1-1|NA
TGTGCCAGCAGCTTAGTGAGTCCGAACACTGAAGCTTTCTTT
CASSLVSPNTEAFF
>TRBV6-6|many|TRBJ2-7|TRBD2
TGTGCCAGCAGTTATCGTGCTAGCGGGAAGGGGGGCTACGAGCAGTACTTC
CASSYRASGKGGYEQYF
>TRBV2|many|TRBJ2-3|TRBD2
TGTGCCAGCGGGACTAGCGGGTTAGATACGCAGTATTTT
CASGTSGLDTQYF
>TRBV3-1|many|TRBJ1-3|TRBD1
TGTGCCAGCAGCCAATCCACAGGGGGAGGTGGAAACACCATATATTTT
CASSQSTGGGGNTIYF
>TRBV5-1|many|TRBJ1-3|NA
TGCGCCTCACATCCAGAGGATAATGGAAACACCATATATTTT
CASHPEDNGNTIYF
>TRBV5-4|NA|TRBJ2-1|TRBD2
TGTGCCAGCAGCTTGGCGAGACTAGCGGGTGAGCAGTTCTTC
CASSLARLAGEQFF
>TRBV7-9|few|TRBJ1-2|NA
TGTGCCAGCCACTTGGGAGGAGGGATTGACGGCTACACCTTC
CASHLGGGIDGYTF
>TRBV7-2|few|TRBJ2-7|NA
TGTGCCAGCAGCTTATCGCCGCTTTACGAGCAGTACTTC
CASSLSPLYEQYF
>TRBV6-2/TRBV6-3|many|TRBJ1-1|TRBD1
TGTGCCAGCAGATGGACAGGGTTTATAGGTGAAGCTTTCTTT
CASRWTGFIGEAFF
>TRBV14|many|TRBJ2-3|NA
TGTGCCAGCAGCCCGGCCACAGATACGCAGTATTTT
CASSPATDTQYF
>TRBV27|many|TRBJ2-1|TRBD1
TGTGCCAGCAGCTCCCCGGGACAGACCTACAATGAGCAGTTCTTC
CASSSPGQTYNEQFF
>TRBV14|few|TRBJ1-2|TRBD1
TGTGCCAGCAGCCAAGAACCCCACAGGGGAAGTAATGGCTACACCTTC
CASSQEPHRGSNGYTF
>TRBV12-3/TRBV12-4|many|TRBJ1-5|NA
TGTGCCAGCAGCCCAAGACAGTCGGCCAATCAGCCCCAGCATTTT
CASSPRQSANQPQHF
>TRBV12-3/TRBV12-4|few|TRBJ1-1|TRBD1
TGTGCCAGCAGTCCAGACAGGGGCTACACTGAAGCTTTCTTT
CASSPDRGYTEAFF
>TRBV20-1|many|TRBJ1-4|NA
TGCAGTGCTAGAATAGGGGCTAATGAAAAACTGTTTTTT
CSARIGANEKLFF
>TRBV7-2|many|TRBJ2-3|NA
TGTGCCAGCAGCCCCCCGTCGGTACTGCAGTATTTT
CASSPPSVLQYF